Below, 12 T cell receptor beta chains from the same sample are listed, as sequenced in a study of cytomegalovirus exposure and HLA in healthy donors. PCR amplification relied on 60 Vbeta primers (plus 13 Jbeta primers). The assay was immunoSEQ multiplex PCR, and TCRdb's table has in-frame clones only and misses some. The sample lists about 270,000 clones; roughly 88% were seen once. Sequenced: PBMCs. These receptor sequences come from a man aged 35-49 years in good health and CMV-seropositive.

The V gene is TRBV6-5, the J gene TRBJ1-5, with unresolved D. The CDR3 is 13 residues long. V was trimmed by 2 bases and J by 2 bases, leaving 4 bases between them. The V gene's germline CDR1 is MNHEY and CDR2 SVGAGI. As DNA, the CDR3 is TGTGCCAGCAGTTACCGTGGCAATCAGCCCCAGCATTTT. It is translated as CASSYRGNQPQHF.

This chain connects TRBV19 to TRBJ2-7, with TRBD2 as a possible D gene (5 bases). The V end was cut by 6 bases, the J end by 0 bases, with 12 bases between. CDR1 and CDR2 from the germline V gene are LNHDA and SQIVND (reference sequence). The CDR3 is 14 amino acids. The CDR3 protein is CASSPQRSSYEQYF. The CDR3 region has the DNA TGTGCCAGTAGCCCCCAGCGGAGCTCCTACGAGCAGTACTTC.

The rearrangement joins TRBV27 to TRBJ2-5, with 10 nucleotides matching TRBD2. Germline V lookup: CDR1 MNHEY, CDR2 SMNVEV (reference sequence). Trimming cost V 4 bases and J 5 bases; bases outside gene matches: 7. The CDR3 totals 15 residues. The CDR3 reads CASSSAGGPGETQYF. CDR3 nucleotide sequence: TGTGCCAGCAGTTCAGCGGGAGGGCCTGGGGAGACCCAGTACTTC.

The CDR3 protein is CASGLGGDNTGELFF. Written as DNA, the CDR3 is TGTGCCAGCGGCTTGGGGGGGGATAACACCGGGGAGCTGTTTTTT. V gene TRBV28 combines with J gene TRBJ2-2; 7 positions agree with TRBD2. V shed 8 bases and J 2 bases; nucleotides not matched to a gene: 8. The CDR3 has 15 amino acids. From germline, CDR1 is MDHEN and CDR2 SYDVKM.

The chain employs TRBV28 and TRBJ1-5, with a weak D call TRBD1 (6 bases). The CDR3 contains 15 residues. Trimming cost V 6 bases and J 0 bases, with 12 bases left between them. CDR1 and CDR2 (germline): MDHEN, SYDVKM. CDR3 loop: CASRPTQGSNQPQHF. DNA of the CDR3: TGTGCCAGCAGGCCAACACAGGGTAGCAATCAGCCCCAGCATTTT. Combining the CDR3 with reference TRBV28 and TRBJ1-5 gives the whole variable domain DVKVTQSSRYLVKRTGEKVFLECVQDMDHENMFWYRQDPGLGLRLIYFSYDVKMKEKGDIPEGYSVSREKKERFSLILESASTNQTSMYLCASRPTQGSNQPQHFGDGTRLSIL.

This clone was counted a single time. The rearrangement links TRBV2 to TRBJ2-5, with a weak D call TRBD1 (6 bases). The J call may not be correct, given that the DNA end is closer to TRBJ2-7. The length of the CDR3 is 13 residues. CDR1 and CDR2 (germline): SNHLY, FYNNEI. The CDR3 nucleotides read TGTGCCAGTTCGTGGGGGACACTTTACGAGCAGTACTTC. As protein: CASSWGTLYEQYF.

This clone was recorded a few times. The chain recombines TRBV5-1 with TRBJ1-1, with 9 bases identical to TRBD1. The CDR3 spans 16 residues. CDR1 SGHRS and CDR2 YFSETQ come from the germline V gene. V lost 4 bases, J lost 3 bases, and 10 bases stayed unmatched. CDR3 amino acids: CASSPKTGGFDTEAFF. CDR3 coding DNA: TGCGCCAGCAGCCCCAAGACAGGGGGATTCGACACTGAAGCTTTCTTT.

This sequence joins TRBV4-2 and TRBJ2-7, with a weak D call TRBD1 (5 bases). Deletions cut 3 bases from V and 4 bases from J, with 10 bases between. Looked up from germline, CDR1 is LGHNA and CDR2 is YNFKEQ. This CDR3 is built from 13 residues. The CDR3: CASSHPDRYEQYF. The DNA of the CDR3 is TGTGCCAGCAGCCACCCCGACAGATACGAGCAGTACTTC.

The CDR3 nucleotides are TGTGCCAGCAGCTTAGTTGGGCAGGGTCAAGAGCAGTACTTC. It codes for CASSLVGQGQEQYF. This chain uses TRBV7-9 with TRBJ2-7; maybe TRBD1 (5 bases). Trimming stripped 1 base from V and 7 bases from J, with 14 bases between. The CDR3 runs 14 residues. Looked up from germline, CDR1 is SEHNR and CDR2 is FQNEAQ (reference sequence).

The V call is TRBV6-5, the J call TRBJ2-1; 8 bases map to TRBD2. Germline trimming cut 0 bases from V and 10 bases from J; bases unmatched to any gene: 8. Per the germline V gene, CDR1 is MNHEY and CDR2 is SVGAGI. The CDR3 has 15 amino acids. CDR3 nucleotide sequence: TGTGCCAGCAGTTACTCAAACGGGAGGGCAAGCGAGCAGTTCTTC. It translates to CASSYSNGRASEQFF.

The V call is TRBV15, the J call TRBJ1-5; 7 bases map to TRBD1. The CDR3 loop spans 14 amino acids. CDR1 LNHNV and CDR2 YYDKDF come from the germline V gene (reference sequence). Trimming removed 1 base from V and 6 bases from J; junction bases left unmatched: 3. The CDR3: CATSRGDRIQPQHF. DNA for the CDR3: TGTGCCACCAGCAGAGGGGACAGAATTCAGCCCCAGCATTTT.

About this clone: At one end the junction does not follow the germline gene, possibly because of a read error. The genes are TRBV7-9 and TRBJ2-2, with D tentatively TRBD1 (6 bases). Germline V gene data show CDR1 as SEHNR and CDR2 as FQNEAQ (reference sequence). This CDR3 region has 12 residues. In DNA form, the CDR3 reads TGTTCCAGCAGCTCACAGGGAGGGGAGCTGTTTTTT. It codes for CSSSSQGGELFF.